The TCR beta chain under discussion was sequenced for a study of shared clonotypes between healthy human individuals. It was at deep level that the assay was run. The repertoire was sequenced with immunoSEQ multiplex PCR; TCRdb's copy has only in-frame clones and lacks some. The data show around 2.3 million clones, roughly 95% seen once. In regard to this clone: Its target is unknown.

Study conclusions and caveats: Several donors held about 5% of naive CD4 clonotypes in common.

The clonotype originates from a man between 18 and 35 years old in good health. The material sequenced was naive CD4+ T cells sorted from blood. The subset here: CD45RA+ positively selected.

The CDR3 reads CASSPGVGEAFF. The CDR3, as DNA: TGTGCCAGCAGCCCCGGGGTCGGAGAAGCTTTCTTT. This chain uses TRBV11-2 with TRBJ1-1; D unclear. This CDR3 is 12 amino acids long. V lost 5 bases to trimming and J lost 8 bases, with 12 bases between them. Germline V gene data show CDR1 as SGHAT and CDR2 as FQNNGV.